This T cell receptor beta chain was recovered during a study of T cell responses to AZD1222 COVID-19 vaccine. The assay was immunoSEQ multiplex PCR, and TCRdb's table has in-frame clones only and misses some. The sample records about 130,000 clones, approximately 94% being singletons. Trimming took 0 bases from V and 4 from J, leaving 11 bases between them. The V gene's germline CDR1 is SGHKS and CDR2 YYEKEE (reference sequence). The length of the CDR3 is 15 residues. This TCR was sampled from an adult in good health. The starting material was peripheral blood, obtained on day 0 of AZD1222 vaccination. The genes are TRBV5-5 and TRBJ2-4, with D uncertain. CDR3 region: CASSLAGDSKNIQYF. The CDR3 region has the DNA TGTGCCAGCAGCTTGGCCGGCGACTCTAAAAACATTCAGTACTTC.